These 19 T cell receptor beta chains were sequenced from one sample in a study of T-cell reconstitution after alpha-beta-depleted transplantation in children. TCRbeta library preparation incorporated unique molecular identifiers. TCRdb re-called the PCR reads through MiXCR, storing one row per CDR3 protein. The sample shows approximately 290,000 distinct CDR3 sequences, more than 9% of them seen only once. Here the sequenced sample was peripheral blood, taken 180 days after TCRalphabeta/CD19-depleted stem cell transplant. These receptors were obtained from a male patient aged 2 to 10 who had a stem cell transplant for chronic granulomatous disease, so the T cells may come from the graft donor.

With respect to this clonotype: A much larger clone sits a single nucleotide away, making a read error possible. This chain joins TRBV6-1 and TRBJ1-3; 9 bases agree with TRBD1. Germline V gene data show CDR1 as MNHNS and CDR2 as SASEGT. This CDR3 has 15 amino acids. In DNA form, the CDR3 reads TGTGCCAGCAAGATGGGACAGGGTTACGGAAACACCAAATATTTT. Translating gives CASKMGQGYGNTKYF.

This clonotype has at least ten counts. This chain links TRBV12-3 or TRBV12-4 with TRBJ2-5; tentatively, D is TRBD1 (6 bases). With 5 bases removed from V and 5 bases from J, the gap between germline ends came to 15 bases. This CDR3 has 14 residues. CDR3 bases: TGTGCCAGCAGTACCCTCACAGGGCAGGAGACCCAGTACTTC. Residues: CASSTLTGQETQYF.

Comments on this clonotype: A junction end diverges from the germline sequence, so it may reflect a read error. The genes are TRBV3-1 and TRBJ1-1, with a tentative D call TRBD1 (5 bases). Germline V gives CDR1 LGHDT, CDR2 YNNKEL (reference sequence). The CDR3 is 18 residues long. The CDR3 loop reads CACSSFGAWEGLNTEAFF. Here the CDR3 DNA reads TGTGCCTGCAGTTCCTTCGGGGCGTGGGAAGGACTGAACACTGAAGCTTTCTTT.

At least ten counts were recorded for this clonotype. The V and J genes are TRBV15 and TRBJ1-1; 12 nucleotides align to TRBD1. Germline-derived CDR1 and CDR2 are LNHNV and YYDKDF (reference sequence). The ends lost 1 base at V and 5 bases at J; junction bases unmatched: 8. This CDR3 contains 17 residues. CDR3 loop: CATSRGDRGLRGTEAFF. Written as DNA, the CDR3 is TGTGCCACCAGCAGAGGGGACAGGGGGCTACGGGGGACTGAAGCTTTCTTT.

This clonotype has at least ten counts. The chain joins TRBV10-3 to TRBJ2-7; 9 nucleotides line up with TRBD1. The germline V gene has CDR1 ENHRY and CDR2 SYGVKD. The CDR3 totals 17 residues. The junction had 18 bases not matched to a gene; V was cut back by 10 bases and J by 2 bases. CDR3 protein: CATRVSGTGRGTYEQYF. The DNA of the CDR3 is TGTGCCACTCGCGTCTCCGGGACAGGGAGGGGGACCTACGAGCAGTACTTC.

The rearrangement uses TRBV10-3 and TRBJ2-1; D perhaps matches TRBD2 (6 bases). The length of the CDR3 is 13 residues. Germline CDR1 reads ENHRY; CDR2 reads SYGVKD. V was shortened by 8 bases and J by 6 bases, with 14 bases between the two germline ends. DNA of the CDR3: TGTGCCATCGGGGGGAGTGGAGGCAATGAGCAGTTCTTC. Amino acids: CAIGGSGGNEQFF.

This clonotype occurred many times. The J gene is TRBJ2-1, the V gene TRBV12-3 or TRBV12-4; 8 positions agree with TRBD2. J gave up 5 bases and V 5 bases, and 14 bases lay outside the gene matches. This CDR3 comprises 17 residues. Written as DNA, the CDR3 is TGTGCCAGCAGTCCTAGGGGTTGGGGACTAGTAAACAATGAGCAGTTCTTC. This translates into CASSPRGWGLVNNEQFF.

A word on this clonotype: This could be a read error, since a much larger clone is one nucleotide away. The chain joins TRBV9 to TRBJ1-1, with 7 nucleotides matching TRBD1. CDR1 SGDLS and CDR2 YYNGEE come from the germline V gene. This CDR3 has 17 amino acids. CDR3 bases: TGTGCCAGCACCCACCCCAACAGGGGAGGGATGAACATTGAAGCTTTCTTT. This gives the protein CASTHPNRGGMNIEAFF.

At least ten counts were recorded for this clonotype. The chain recombines TRBV5-1 with TRBJ2-3; D possibly corresponds to TRBD2 (5 bases). Trimming removed 0 bases from V and 4 bases from J, with 9 bases in between. The CDR3 sequence is 14 residues long. Germline V lookup: CDR1 SGHRS, CDR2 YFSETQ. CDR3 DNA: TGCGCCAGCAGCTTGGCTTTGGAGGCAGATACGCAGTATTTT. Amino acids: CASSLALEADTQYF.

There are many counts of this clonotype. The V call is TRBV20-1, the J call TRBJ2-1, with 11 nucleotides matching TRBD2. The germline V gene encodes CDR1 DFQATT and CDR2 SNEGSKA (reference sequence). J gave up 7 bases and V 3 bases, and 8 bases lay outside the gene matches. The CDR3 covers 15 residues. The DNA of the CDR3 is TGCAGTGCTAGGGAACTAGCGGGGGCTTTTAATGAGCAGTTCTTC. This gives the protein CSARELAGAFNEQFF.

This clonotype was detected many times. The J gene is TRBJ2-5, the V gene TRBV7-2; D call uncertain. The germline V gene encodes CDR1 SGHTA and CDR2 FQGNSA. V was pared by 2 bases and J by 0 bases, with 10 bases between. The CDR3 is 15 residues long. CDR3 nucleotides: TGTGCCAGCAGCTTACCCTACAAGGACCAAGAGACCCAGTACTTC. Its translation: CASSLPYKDQETQYF.

This clonotype has just a few counts. V usage is TRBV4-2 and J usage is TRBJ2-3; 7 bases map to TRBD2. This CDR3 has 17 residues. CDR1 is LGHNA and CDR2 is YNFKEQ in the germline V gene. V gave up 10 bases and J gave up 4 bases; unmatched junction bases: 20. CDR3 protein: CAIGPGWLAGDADTQYF. The CDR3 region has the DNA TGTGCCATCGGCCCCGGCTGGCTGGCGGGAGACGCAGATACGCAGTATTTT.

This clonotype was recorded many times. The chain carries TRBV20-1 and TRBJ2-1, with 8 bases lining up with TRBD2. This CDR3 has 12 amino acids. The germline V gene encodes CDR1 DFQATT and CDR2 SNEGSKA (reference sequence). Trimming took 8 bases from V and 14 from J; bases not matched to a gene: 14. DNA of the CDR3: TGCAGTTGGAGCGGGAGTACGGATCGGGAGTTCTTC. It translates to CSWSGSTDREFF.

This clonotype was observed at least ten times. J is TRBJ1-2 and V is TRBV6-5; 8 bases line up with TRBD1. With 5 bases clipped from V and 7 bases from J, the junction kept 12 bases outside the gene matches. Germline CDR1 and CDR2: MNHEY and SVGAGI. The CDR3 runs to 15 residues. As DNA, the CDR3 is TGTGCCAGCAGTAACTGGGAGCAGGGGGCCTCTGGCTACACCTTC. Translating it yields CASSNWEQGASGYTF.

At least ten counts were recorded for this clonotype. This chain links TRBV5-1 with TRBJ1-1; D is uncertain. The germline V gene has CDR1 SGHRS and CDR2 YFSETQ. The CDR3 spans 16 residues. V lost 0 bases, J lost 0 bases, and 12 bases lay in between. The chain's CDR3 is CASSLVWLSMNTEAFF. In DNA form, the CDR3 reads TGCGCCAGCAGCTTGGTTTGGCTTTCAATGAACACTGAAGCTTTCTTT.

The chain has TRBV5-1 and TRBJ1-1, with D possibly TRBD1 on 5 matching bases. Germline-derived CDR1 and CDR2 are SGHRS and YFSETQ. This CDR3 region has 17 residues. V was trimmed by 3 bases and J by 5 bases, leaving 23 bases between them. CDR3 coding DNA: TGCGCCAGCAGCTGGACACCGCCGACGCCCGAATTGACTGAAGCTTTCTTT. Translation gives CASSWTPPTPELTEAFF.

This chain uses TRBV3-1 with TRBJ2-7; TRBD2 matches 7 bases. There are 15 residues in the CDR3. Per the germline V gene, CDR1 is LGHDT and CDR2 is YNNKEL (reference sequence). V was clipped by 8 bases and J by 0 bases; unmatched bases: 10. The CDR3 region has the DNA TGTGCCAGCGGCCCTGGGCTAGCGGACTCCTACGAGCAGTACTTC. Translated: CASGPGLADSYEQYF.

This clonotype was recorded at least ten times. The chain links TRBV6-5 to TRBJ2-2; D call uncertain. Trimming cost V 4 bases and J 4 bases, with 10 bases left between them. The germline gives CDR1 MNHEY, CDR2 SVGAGI. This CDR3 comprises 14 residues. The CDR3 coding sequence is TGTGCCAGCAGTTTTGTACCCGCCACCGGGGAGCTGTTTTTT. This encodes CASSFVPATGELFF.

This clonotype was found many times. The CDR3 DNA reads as TGTGCCAGCAGCGTACAGACAGGGGTCACTGAAAAACTGTTTTTT. It encodes CASSVQTGVTEKLFF. The chain combines TRBV7-9 with TRBJ1-4; 8 nucleotides line up with TRBD1. Germline loops: CDR1 SEHNR, CDR2 FQNEAQ (reference sequence). This CDR3 is 15 amino acids long. V lost 5 bases and J lost 7; bases outside the gene matches: 9.